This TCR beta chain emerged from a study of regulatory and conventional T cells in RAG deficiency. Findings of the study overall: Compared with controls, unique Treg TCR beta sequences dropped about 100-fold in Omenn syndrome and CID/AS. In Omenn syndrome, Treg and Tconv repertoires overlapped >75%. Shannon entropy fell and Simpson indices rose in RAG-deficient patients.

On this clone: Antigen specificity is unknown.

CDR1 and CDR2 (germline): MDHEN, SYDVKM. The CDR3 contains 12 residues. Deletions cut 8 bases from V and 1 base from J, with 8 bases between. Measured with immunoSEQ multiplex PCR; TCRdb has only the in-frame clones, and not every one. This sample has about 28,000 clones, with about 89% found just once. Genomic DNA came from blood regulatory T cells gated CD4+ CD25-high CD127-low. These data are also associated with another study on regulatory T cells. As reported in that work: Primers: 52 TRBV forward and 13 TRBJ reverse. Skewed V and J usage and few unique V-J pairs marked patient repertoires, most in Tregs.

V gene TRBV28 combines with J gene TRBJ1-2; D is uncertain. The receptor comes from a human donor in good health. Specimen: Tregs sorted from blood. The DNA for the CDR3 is TGTGCCAGCCTCCGGGTTAACTATGGCTACACCTTC. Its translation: CASLRVNYGYTF.